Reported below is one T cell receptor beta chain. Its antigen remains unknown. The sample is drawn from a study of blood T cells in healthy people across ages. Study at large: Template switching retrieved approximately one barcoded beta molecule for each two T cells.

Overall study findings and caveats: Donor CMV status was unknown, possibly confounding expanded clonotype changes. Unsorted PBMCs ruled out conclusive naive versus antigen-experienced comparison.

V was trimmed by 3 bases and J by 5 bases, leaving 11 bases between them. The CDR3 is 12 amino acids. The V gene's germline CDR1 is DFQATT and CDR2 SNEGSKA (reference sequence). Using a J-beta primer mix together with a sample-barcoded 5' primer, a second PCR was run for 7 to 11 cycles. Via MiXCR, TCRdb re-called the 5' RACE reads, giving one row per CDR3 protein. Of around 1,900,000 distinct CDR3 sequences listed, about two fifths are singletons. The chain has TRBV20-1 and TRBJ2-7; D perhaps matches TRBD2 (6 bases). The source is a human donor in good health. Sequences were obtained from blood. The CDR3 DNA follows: TGCAGTGCTAGGGGGACTTGGGACGAGCAGTACTTC. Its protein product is CSARGTWDEQYF.